The clone carrying this TCR beta chain was seen repeatedly, ten times or more. This specimen belongs to a study of T cells in Graves' hyperthyroidism and ophthalmopathy. Patients showing uncontrolled infection, other autoimmune disease, pregnancy or lactation were ineligible. In germline, CDR1 is SQVTM, CDR2 ANQGSEA. V lost 0 bases and J lost 6, with 8 bases in between. The length of the CDR3 is 12 residues. TCR beta CDR3 region amplification was performed from RNA transcripts. The HTBI set primed first-round TCR CDR3 RT-PCR. TCRdb recomputed calls from the multiplex PCR reads with MiXCR, one row per CDR3 protein. The profile shows about 610,000 distinct CDR3 sequences, roughly 50% of them singletons.

The genes are TRBV29-1 and TRBJ1-1; D might be TRBD1 (5 bases). This receptor was taken from a woman under 30 with Graves' hyperthyroidism. Sequencing used peripheral blood or thyroid tissue (not recorded which). The CDR3 loop reads CSVEDAGAEAFF. The CDR3, as DNA: TGCAGCGTTGAAGATGCGGGGGCTGAAGCTTTCTTT.